A selection of T cell receptor beta chains follows, all from one sample in a study of vaccination and CD4 T cells after COVID-19. MiXCR, applied by TCRdb to the PCR reads, yields one record per CDR3 protein. The sample comprises over 15,000 distinct CDR3 sequences, around 44% of which are singletons, and around 4% rests with the top ten. These receptors are not linked to any known antigen. The material sequenced was CD4+ T cells from blood, cultured in vitro. The source of these receptors is a human donor who had recovered from COVID-19. Both conserved end residues are part of each CDR3. A D gene is named only where the DNA matches it firmly. Only some rows state a clone size, as once, few, many or a class for expanded clones.

abundance	d_gene	v_gene	j_gene	CDR3nt	CDR3aa
once	.	TRBV19	TRBJ2-1	TGTGCCAGCAGGTCCTTCGCGGGGCCTTACAATGAGCAGTTCTTC	CASRSFAGPYNEQFF
.	.	TRBV27	TRBJ1-5	TGTGCCAGCAGGTCATATAGCAATCAGCCCCAGCATTTT	CASRSYSNQPQHF
.	TRBD2	TRBV10-2	TRBJ2-2	TGCGCCAGCAGTGGTAGCGGGAGGGCCTTCCCCGGGGAGCTGTTTTTT	CASSGSGRAFPGELFF
.	.	TRBV7-9	TRBJ2-7	TGTGCCAGCAGCGCTCGTAATAACGAGCAGTACTTC	CASSARNNEQYF
.	TRBD1	TRBV7-3	TRBJ2-1	TGTGCCAGCAGTCCCGGACAGGGGATCGGCAATGAGCAGTTCTTC	CASSPGQGIGNEQFF
.	.	TRBV27	TRBJ2-3	TGTGCCAGCCCAGACTGCTGGTTGGTAGCAAGCACAGATACGCAGTATTTT	CASPDCWLVASTDTQYF
.	TRBD2	TRBV20-1	TRBJ2-7	TGCAGTGCTTCAAGCCGAGTTAGCGGGAGGGCTTTCTCCGAGCAGTACTTC	CSASSRVSGRAFSEQYF
.	TRBD2	TRBV12-3/TRBV12-4	TRBJ2-1	TGTGCCAGCAGGGGGACTAGCGGGAGGGCCTCTTTCAATGAGCAGTTCTTC	CASRGTSGRASFNEQFF
few	TRBD1	TRBV30	TRBJ2-5	TGTGCCTGGAGTCGGACAGGACGCGAAGAGACCCAGTACTTC	CAWSRTGREETQYF
few	.	TRBV6-2/TRBV6-3	TRBJ2-1	TGTGCCAGCAGTAGGAGGGGGATTATCACAAACCCCAATGAGCAGTTCTTC	CASSRRGIITNPNEQFF
.	TRBD2	TRBV7-6	TRBJ2-5	TGTGCCAGCAGCGTTAGCGGGAATGGCGAGACCCAGTACTTC	CASSVSGNGETQYF
.	TRBD1	TRBV6-2/TRBV6-3	TRBJ1-5	TGTGCCAGCAGTTCTAAGTGGACAGGGTTTCCGGAATCGCGCAATCAGCCCCAGCATTTT	CASSSKWTGFPESRNQPQHF
.	.	TRBV20-1	TRBJ2-5	TGCACTTGGGGGTACGCGGAGACCCAGTACTTC	CTWGYAETQYF
.	.	TRBV6-1	TRBJ2-7	TGTGCCAGCAGTGTTAGATCAGCGGGACAGACCTACGAGCAGTACTTC	CASSVRSAGQTYEQYF
once	.	TRBV19	TRBJ2-5	TGTGCCAGTAGTTACGGAAGGGAAGAGACCCAGTACTTC	CASSYGREETQYF
.	.	TRBV5-5	TRBJ1-5	TGTGCCAGCAGCTCCACAGGGCGGAATCAGCCCCAGCATTTT	CASSSTGRNQPQHF
.	TRBD2	TRBV20-1	TRBJ2-5	TGCAGTGCGAATGGACTAGCGGGAGAGTCAGAGACCCAGTACTTC	CSANGLAGESETQYF
.	TRBD1	TRBV6-5	TRBJ2-7	TGTGCCAGCAGTTGGCGACAGGGGACAAGCGAGCAGTACTTC	CASSWRQGTSEQYF
.	TRBD1	TRBV7-9	TRBJ1-1	TGTGCCAGCAGCTCCTTCAGGGGGCGGACTGAAGCTTTCTTT	CASSSFRGRTEAFF
.	.	TRBV4-1	TRBJ1-6	TGCGCCAGCAGCGGAGCTGAGTTTTCCTATAATTCACCCCTCCACTTT	CASSGAEFSYNSPLHF
.	.	TRBV7-2	TRBJ2-7	TGTGCCAGCAGCCCCAGGAGGGGATCCTACGAGCAGTACTTC	CASSPRRGSYEQYF
.	.	TRBV5-3	TRBJ2-5	TGTGCCCGACGAAGGGTGGGAGAGACCCAGTACTTC	CARRRVGETQYF
few	.	TRBV27	TRBJ1-2	TGTGCCAGCAGTCCTCGGGACGGCCTACGTGGCTACACCTTC	CASSPRDGLRGYTF
.	.	TRBV5-4	TRBJ1-1	TGTGCCAGCAGCTTGACCGCAGCTGCGGTAGACACTGAAGCTTTCTTT	CASSLTAAAVDTEAFF
.	.	TRBV4-3	TRBJ1-2	TGCGCCAGCAGCCAAGATACAAACGCTAACTATGGCTACACCTTC	CASSQDTNANYGYTF
.	TRBD1	TRBV19	TRBJ2-5	TGTGCCAGTAGTAAGACAGGGGGCCTGGAGACCCAGTACTTC	CASSKTGGLETQYF
few	TRBD2	TRBV20-1	TRBJ2-3	TGCAGTGCCCGACTAGCGGGAGGTGCAGATACGCAGTATTTT	CSARLAGGADTQYF
.	TRBD2	TRBV28	TRBJ2-1	TGTGCCGGCAAGTTCGGCGGGACTAGACTGGTGGAGCAGTTCTTC	CAGKFGGTRLVEQFF
few	.	TRBV20-1	TRBJ1-1	TGCAGACTCGACACTGAAGCTTTCTTT	CRLDTEAFF
.	TRBD1	TRBV9	TRBJ2-7	TGTGCCAGCAGCGTAGAGGACAGGGCCGACTACGAGCAGTACTTC	CASSVEDRADYEQYF
.	TRBD2	TRBV30	TRBJ2-2	TGTGCCTGGAGGGGGGGACTAAGCACCGGGGAGCTGTTTTTT	CAWRGGLSTGELFF
.	.	TRBV30	TRBJ2-1	TGTGCCTGGAGTGGTACTAACTTCAATGAGCAGTTCTTC	CAWSGTNFNEQFF
.	.	TRBV20-1	TRBJ2-7	TGCAGTAAAATCCCGAGGGGAATAGCTTCCTACGAGCAGTACTTC	CSKIPRGIASYEQYF
few	.	TRBV21-1	TRBJ1-1	TGTGCCAGTACCAAAAGGGGAACTGAAGCTTTCTTT	CASTKRGTEAFF
.	TRBD2	TRBV7-3	TRBJ2-1	TGTGCCAGCAGCTTGGCAGCGGGAGGGAGGAATGAGCAGTTCTTC	CASSLAAGGRNEQFF
.	.	TRBV11-3	TRBJ2-7	TGTGCCAGCAGCTTTTTACCCGGCTACGAGCAGTACTTC	CASSFLPGYEQYF
.	TRBD1	TRBV29-1	TRBJ1-1	TGCAGCGGATCACCGACAGGGGCGGGCACTGAAGCTTTCTTT	CSGSPTGAGTEAFF
few	TRBD2	TRBV27	TRBJ2-5	TGTGCCAGCAGTCGGGGACTAGCGGGAGGGATTGAGACCCAGTACTTC	CASSRGLAGGIETQYF
few	.	TRBV20-1	TRBJ2-2	TGCAGTGCTAGGAGGGGGAGTGACACCGGGGAGCTGTTTTTT	CSARRGSDTGELFF
.	TRBD1	TRBV15	TRBJ1-4	TGTGCCACCAGCCCTAAGGGAGGGGGCGCCGGAAAACTGTTTTTT	CATSPKGGGAGKLFF
few	TRBD1	TRBV19	TRBJ2-3	TGTGCCAGTACGGACAGGGGGACTAGCACAGATACGCAGTATTTT	CASTDRGTSTDTQYF
.	TRBD2	TRBV7-3	TRBJ2-1	TGTGCCAGCAGCACAACCGTACGGACCGGGACTAGCGGAAACAATGAGCAGTTCTTC	CASSTTVRTGTSGNNEQFF
.	.	TRBV20-1	TRBJ1-5	TGCAGTGCCAAGGGTTATAGCAATCAGCCCCAGCATTTT	CSAKGYSNQPQHF
.	.	TRBV19	TRBJ2-2	TGTGCCAGTAGGGTTCGGGAGAACACCGGGGAGCTGTTTTTT	CASRVRENTGELFF
few	.	TRBV6-1	TRBJ2-7	TGTGCCAGCAGTGAAGGCTACGAGCAGTACTTC	CASSEGYEQYF
.	.	TRBV12-3/TRBV12-4	TRBJ1-2	TGTGCCAGCAGTTTCGCTGGGTATGGCTACACCTTC	CASSFAGYGYTF
.	.	TRBV28	TRBJ2-2	TGTGCCAGCATCCACGCGGGACAGGGGTTCGCTAGCGGGAGGTCCGGGGAGCTGTTTTTT	CASIHAGQGFASGRSGELFF
.	TRBD1	TRBV20-1	TRBJ2-2	TGCAGTGCTAGAGCCTCCGCAGACAGGGGAAGCGGGGAGCTGTTTTTT	CSARASADRGSGELFF
once	TRBD2	TRBV19	TRBJ2-3	TGTGCCAGTAGTAGTCAGAGCGGGAGAGAACCAGATACGCAGTATTTT	CASSSQSGREPDTQYF